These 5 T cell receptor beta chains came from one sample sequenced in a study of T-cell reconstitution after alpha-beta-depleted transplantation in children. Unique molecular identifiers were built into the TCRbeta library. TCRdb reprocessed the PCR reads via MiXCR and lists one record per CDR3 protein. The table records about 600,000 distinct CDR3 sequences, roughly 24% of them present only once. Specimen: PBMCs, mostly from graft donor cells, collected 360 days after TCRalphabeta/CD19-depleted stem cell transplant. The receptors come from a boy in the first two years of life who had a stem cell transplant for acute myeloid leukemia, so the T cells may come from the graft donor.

In DNA form, the CDR3 reads TGCAGTGCTAGATTATCTAGCGGGGTAAGGAATGAGCAGTTCTTC. Protein product: CSARLSSGVRNEQFF. The chain couples TRBV20-1 to TRBJ2-1, with TRBD2 matching 9 bases. Germline V gene sequence: CDR1 DFQATT, CDR2 SNEGSKA (reference sequence). The CDR3 extends over 15 amino acids. Trimming took 2 bases from V and 7 from J; bases not matched to a gene: 9.

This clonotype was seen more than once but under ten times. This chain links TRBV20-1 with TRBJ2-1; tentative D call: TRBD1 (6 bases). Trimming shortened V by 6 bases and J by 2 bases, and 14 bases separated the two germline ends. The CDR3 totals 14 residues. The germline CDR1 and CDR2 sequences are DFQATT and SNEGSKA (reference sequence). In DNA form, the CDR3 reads TGCAGTGCGGCTACACAGGGCCCCTACAATGAGCAGTTCTTC. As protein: CSAATQGPYNEQFF.

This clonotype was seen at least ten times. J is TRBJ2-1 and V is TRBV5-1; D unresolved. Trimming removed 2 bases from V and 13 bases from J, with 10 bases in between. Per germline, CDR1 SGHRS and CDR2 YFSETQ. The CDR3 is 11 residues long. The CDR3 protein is CASSLGTAQFF. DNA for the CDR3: TGCGCCAGCAGCTTAGGCACAGCCCAGTTCTTC.

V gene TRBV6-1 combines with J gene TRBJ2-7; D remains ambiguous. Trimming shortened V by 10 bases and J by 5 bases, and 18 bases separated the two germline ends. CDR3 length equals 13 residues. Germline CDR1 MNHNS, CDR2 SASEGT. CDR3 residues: CAIHQVPLDEQYV. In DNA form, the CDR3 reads TGTGCCATCCACCAAGTTCCTCTGGACGAGCAGTACGTC.

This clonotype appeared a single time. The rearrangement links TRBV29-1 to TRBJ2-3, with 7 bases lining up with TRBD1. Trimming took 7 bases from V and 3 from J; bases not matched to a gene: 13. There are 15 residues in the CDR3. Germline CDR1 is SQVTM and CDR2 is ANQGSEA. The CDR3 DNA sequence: TGCAGCGCGCCAAAACCGGGACAGCCTACAGATACGCAGTATTTT. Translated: CSAPKPGQPTDTQYF.